The rows below give T cell receptor beta chains drawn from one sample of a study of brain T cells in children with intractable seizures. Repertoires were generated with immunoSEQ multiplex PCR, while TCRdb's copy carries only in-frame clones and drops some. Seen here are tens of thousands of clones, 93% observed once, and the top ten hold approximately 1.5%. The sequenced sample was peripheral blood, obtained at surgery. Receptors originate from a boy under three years old with tuberous sclerosis and intractable seizures. CDR3s include the opening cysteine and the closing phenylalanine or tryptophan. Each record gives: D gene, J gene, V gene, clone size, CDR3 protein, CDR3 DNA. D genes are given only for firm matches. Clone size is stated in some rows and not others, as once, few, many or a class when expanded.

>-|TRBJ1-1|TRBV14|-
CASSQDISGTRAEAFF
TGTGCCAGCAGCCAAGACATTTCAGGCACCAGGGCTGAAGCTTTCTTT
>TRBD2|TRBJ2-1|TRBV12-3/TRBV12-4|-
CASSHRGGSEQFF
TGTGCCAGCAGTCATCGGGGGGGCAGTGAGCAGTTCTTC
>TRBD2|TRBJ2-1|TRBV7-6|-
CASSLGFGLAGEQFF
TGTGCCAGCAGCTTAGGGTTCGGGCTAGCGGGGGAGCAGTTCTTC
>-|TRBJ1-1|TRBV12-3/TRBV12-4|-
CASSLRRNTEAFF
TGTGCCAGCAGTTTAAGACGTAACACTGAAGCTTTCTTT
>-|TRBJ1-4|TRBV12-3/TRBV12-4|-
CASSDNEKLFF
TGTGCCAGCAGTGATAATGAAAAACTGTTTTTT
>TRBD1|TRBJ2-7|TRBV19|-
CASSTWVAGGMDEQYF
TGTGCCAGTAGTACGTGGGTGGCAGGGGGAATGGACGAGCAGTACTTC
>-|TRBJ2-1|TRBV29-1|-
CSVTGSASYNEQFF
TGCAGCGTAACAGGGTCTGCATCCTACAATGAGCAGTTCTTC
>-|TRBJ1-3|TRBV6-6|-
CASSQTSSGNTIYF
TGTGCCAGCAGTCAAACATCCTCTGGAAACACCATATATTTT
>-|TRBJ2-3|TRBV9|-
CASSVGGGLADTQYF
TGTGCCAGCAGCGTAGGGGGGGGCCTCGCAGATACGCAGTATTTT
>TRBD1|TRBJ1-1|TRBV6-5|-
CASSHRDSGSEAFF
TGTGCCAGCTCCCATCGGGACAGCGGGAGTGAAGCTTTCTTT
>-|TRBJ2-4|TRBV28|-
CASSPPVQGAKNIQYF
TGTGCCAGCAGCCCCCCGGTGCAGGGAGCCAAAAACATTCAGTACTTC
>-|TRBJ2-5|TRBV7-6|-
CASRTQETQYF
TGTGCCAGCAGGACTCAAGAGACCCAGTACTTC
>TRBD1|TRBJ1-6|TRBV27|-
CASTIRGRGGWSYNSPLHF
TGTGCCAGCACAATCAGGGGGCGAGGGGGCTGGTCCTATAATTCACCCCTCCACTTT
>TRBD2|TRBJ2-3|TRBV5-1|-
CASSLVSAGGTDTQYF
TGCGCCAGCAGCTTGGTATCGGCGGGAGGGACAGATACGCAGTATTTT
>-|TRBJ2-1|TRBV3-1/TRBV3-2|once
CASSPGNEQFF
TGTGCCAGCAGCCCCGGCAATGAGCAGTTCTTC
>-|TRBJ2-7|TRBV19|once
CASSTSTGLEQYF
TGTGCCAGTAGTACGTCCACAGGGCTCGAGCAGTACTTC
>-|TRBJ1-2|TRBV3-1/TRBV3-2|-
CASSQDLSGYGYTF
TGTGCCAGCAGCCAAGATTTGTCAGGCTATGGCTACACCTTC
>-|TRBJ1-2|TRBV21-1|-
CASSPYAGCGYTF
TGTGCCAGCAGCCCCTATGCGGGGTGCGGCTACACCTTC
>TRBD1|TRBJ2-7|TRBV5-5|-
CASSLGTGGYEQYF
TGTGCCAGCAGCCTCGGGACAGGGGGCTACGAGCAGTACTTC
>TRBD1|TRBJ2-7|TRBV11-2|-
CASSLGSRTTGAMDEQYF
TGTGCCAGCAGCTTAGGTTCCCGAACGACAGGGGCTATGGACGAGCAGTACTTC
>TRBD2|TRBJ2-1|TRBV4-1|-
CASSPPTSGSPFYNEQFF
TGCGCCAGCAGCCCTCCGACTAGCGGGAGTCCTTTCTACAATGAGCAGTTCTTC
>-|TRBJ1-2|TRBV7-8|-
CASSSIVVGYTF
TGTGCCAGCAGCTCGATAGTGGTTGGCTACACCTTC
>-|TRBJ2-5|TRBV5-1|-
CASSHTLDIIETQYF
TGCGCCAGCAGCCACACACTGGACATCATAGAGACCCAGTACTTC
>TRBD2|TRBJ2-7|TRBV15|-
CATSRGLAGAAYEQYF
TGTGCCACCAGCAGAGGCCTAGCGGGAGCCGCCTACGAGCAGTACTTC
>-|TRBJ1-2|TRBV2|-
CASRRGGDYGYTF
TGTGCCAGCAGGAGGGGGGGCGACTATGGCTACACCTTC
>TRBD2|TRBJ2-5|TRBV7-2|-
CASSLGELAGGETQYF
TGTGCCAGCAGCCTAGGCGAGCTAGCGGGAGGTGAGACCCAGTACTTC
>-|TRBJ2-1|TRBV7-7|-
CASSLGLNQYNEQFF
TGTGCTAGCAGCTTAGGACTGAACCAATACAATGAGCAGTTCTTC
>-|TRBJ2-1|TRBV5-1|-
CASSLVGGTFDEQFF
TGCGCCAGCAGCTTGGTGGGGGGTACTTTCGATGAGCAGTTCTTC
>-|TRBJ1-5|TRBV6-2/TRBV6-3|-
CASSYGLHVGNQPQHF
TGTGCCAGCAGTTACGGGTTGCATGTTGGGAATCAGCCCCAGCATTTT
>-|TRBJ2-2|TRBV18|-
CASSPETVIPTGELFF
TGTGCCAGCTCCCCTGAGACAGTCATCCCTACCGGGGAGCTGTTTTTT
>-|TRBJ1-1|TRBV19|-
CASRTPGRILRDTEAFF
TGTGCCAGTAGGACCCCGGGGAGGATCTTAAGGGACACTGAAGCTTTCTTT
>-|TRBJ1-1|TRBV6-5|-
CASSYTANTEAFF
TGTGCCAGCAGTTATACGGCGAACACTGAAGCTTTCTTT
>TRBD1|TRBJ1-6|TRBV4-1|-
CASSLVQGSSNSPLHF
TGCGCCAGCAGCCTCGTACAGGGGTCCAGTAATTCACCCCTCCACTTT
>-|TRBJ1-5|TRBV19|-
CASSWDSQAGQPQHF
TGTGCCAGTAGTTGGGACTCCCAAGCGGGGCAGCCCCAGCATTTT
>-|TRBJ2-3|TRBV4-1|-
CASSLRSGDLYRQYF
TGCGCCAGCAGCCTAAGGTCAGGGGACCTCTATAGGCAGTATTTT
>TRBD1|TRBJ2-7|TRBV4-1|-
CASSQRDRGSYEQYF
TGCGCCAGCAGCCAAAGAGACAGGGGGTCCTACGAGCAGTACTTC
>TRBD1|TRBJ1-6|TRBV5-6|-
CASSSGQRNYNSPLHF
TGTGCCAGCAGTTCGGGACAGAGAAACTATAATTCACCCCTCCACTTT
>-|TRBJ2-3|TRBV6-2/TRBV6-3|-
CASSYQDTQTDTQYF
TGTGCCAGCAGTTACCAGGACACACAAACAGATACGCAGTATTTT
>TRBD2|TRBJ2-5|TRBV11-2|-
CASSLSGSVYQETQYF
TGTGCCAGCAGCCTTAGCGGGAGTGTTTATCAAGAGACCCAGTACTTC
>-|TRBJ1-6|TRBV30|-
CAWSVSMDSPLHF
TGTGCCTGGAGTGTATCGATGGATTCACCCCTCCACTTT
>-|TRBJ2-7|TRBV6-2/TRBV6-3|-
CASSYSGGMSYEQYF
TGTGCCAGCAGTTACTCGGGCGGGATGTCCTACGAGCAGTACTTC
>-|TRBJ1-2|TRBV29-1|-
CSVDDGYTF
TGCAGCGTTGATGATGGCTACACCTTC
>-|TRBJ1-1|TRBV2|-
CASSEWLNTEAFF
TGTGCCAGCAGTGAATGGCTAAACACTGAAGCTTTCTTT